This entry concerns a single T cell receptor beta chain. The antigen is not known. Template material for TCR beta VDJ and CDR3 profiling consisted of genomic DNA. TCRdb passed the reads through MiXCR, listing each CDR3 protein once. Among a few hundred thousand distinct CDR3 sequences listed, roughly 64% were seen once. The source of the sample is a study of CD8+CD57+ T cells in acquired aplastic anemia. Overall study results and limits: Patients and controls shared over 25 CD8+ CDR3 sequences, highly expressed in patients.

Sequencing input: sorted CD4+, CD8+, or CD8+CD57+ T cells (not recorded which) from PBMCs. This receptor was obtained from a human donor in good health, serving as a control.

This CDR3 reads CASTSNRGEAQYF. CDR3 bases: TGTGCCAGCACCTCGAACCGGGGGGAGGCCCAGTACTTC. This chain connects TRBV11-2 to TRBJ2-5; 7 positions agree with TRBD2. This CDR3 comprises 13 residues. The V gene's germline CDR1 is SGHAT and CDR2 FQNNGV. V was clipped by 7 bases and J by 9 bases; unmatched bases: 11.